Listed here are 27 T cell receptor beta chains from one sample, sequenced in a study of pediatric ulcerative colitis. Sequenced by immunoSEQ multiplex PCR; TCRdb stores in-frame clones only, minus some. The sample holds 60,000 or so clones; around 80% are singletons and the top ten take roughly 5.4%. The specimen was blood. These receptors all stem from a boy between 10 and 17 years old with moderate ulcerative colitis.

The chain has TRBV9 and TRBJ2-5; 10 bases are shared with TRBD2. The J segment lost 2 bases and the V segment lost 0 bases, leaving 10 bases of the junction unmatched. The CDR3 loop spans 18 amino acids. Germline V gives CDR1 SGDLS, CDR2 YYNGEE. This chain's CDR3 is CASSVAIAGGLRQETQYF. The DNA for the CDR3 is TGTGCCAGCAGCGTAGCTATAGCGGGGGGTCTGAGGCAAGAGACCCAGTACTTC. Complete variable domain (other parts from reference TRBV9 and TRBJ2-5): DSGVTQTPKHLITATGQRVTLRCSPRSGDLSVYWYQQSLDQGLQFLIQYYNGEERAKGNILERFSAQQFPDLHSELNLSSLELGDSALYFCASSVAIAGGLRQETQYFGPGTRLLVL.

J is TRBJ2-3 and V is TRBV20-1, with D uncertain. The ends were cut back, 6 bases at V and 10 bases at J, with 8 bases in the middle. CDR1 DFQATT and CDR2 SNEGSKA come from the germline V gene (reference sequence). The CDR3 loop spans 9 amino acids. CDR3 DNA sequence: TGCAGTGCCGTGGCCCCGCAGTATTTT. Translating gives CSAVAPQYF.

The chain has TRBV6-5 and TRBJ1-2; D remains ambiguous. Deletions cut 4 bases from V and 0 bases from J, with 12 bases between. The CDR3 length is 15 residues. Germline assignment: CDR1 MNHEY and CDR2 SVGAGI. For the CDR3, the DNA is TGTGCCAGCAGTTCCCCCGGGGAAACTAACTATGGCTACACCTTC. Encoded protein: CASSSPGETNYGYTF.

V gene TRBV7-8 combines with J gene TRBJ2-7; D perhaps matches TRBD2 (6 bases). Trimming removed 5 bases at V and 4 bases at J, with 18 bases between. This CDR3 contains 15 residues. Germline V gives CDR1 SGHVS, CDR2 FQNEAQ. The CDR3 reads CASSKKRGFTYEQYF. As DNA, the CDR3 is TGTGCCAGCAGCAAGAAACGGGGGTTTACTTACGAGCAGTACTTC.

The chain couples TRBV11-3 to TRBJ2-2; either TRBD1 or TRBD2 may supply D (5 bases each). With 8 bases removed from V and 1 base from J, the gap between germline ends came to 20 bases. Germline values: CDR1 SGHNT, CDR2 YENEEA. The CDR3 contains 17 residues. CDR3 loop: CASGNNIGTQNTGELFF. In DNA, the CDR3 is TGTGCCAGCGGAAATAACATTGGGACCCAGAACACCGGGGAGCTGTTTTTT.

The chain employs TRBV9 and TRBJ1-4; 9 bases map to TRBD1. V was pared by 4 bases and J by 8 bases, with 9 bases of the junction left unmatched. This CDR3 comprises 15 residues. Germline V CDR1 and CDR2: SGDLS, YYNGEE. CDR3 bases: TGTGCCAGCAGCCCGCGACAGGGGGTACGGGAAAAACTGTTTTTT. As protein: CASSPRQGVREKLFF.

The rearrangement uses TRBV6-1 and TRBJ1-2; no definite D call. This CDR3 spans 12 amino acids. Trimming shortened V by 3 bases and J by 6 bases, and 8 bases separated the two germline ends. CDR1 MNHNS and CDR2 SASEGT come from the germline V gene. This CDR3 reads CASSEPLDGYTF. The CDR3 nucleotides are TGTGCCAGCAGTGAGCCGCTAGATGGCTACACCTTC.

This chain connects TRBV27 to TRBJ2-3, with unresolved D. This CDR3 is built from 14 residues. The germline CDR1 and CDR2 sequences are MNHEY and SMNVEV (reference sequence). Trimming left V 3 bases short and J 2 bases short, with 9 bases between. The CDR3 is CASSFSQTTDTQYF. CDR3 nucleotides: TGTGCCAGCAGTTTCTCCCAGACCACAGATACGCAGTATTTT.

This rearrangement joins TRBV28 to TRBJ2-4, with 7 bases identical to TRBD1. Per the germline V gene, CDR1 is MDHEN and CDR2 is SYDVKM. The V and J ends lost 10 bases and 4 bases, in that order; junction bases with no gene match: 16. This CDR3 is built from 16 residues. The CDR3, as DNA: TGTGCCACCACCCCACTTGCAACGGGACAGAAAAACATTCAGTACTTC. It is translated as CATTPLATGQKNIQYF.

V gene TRBV5-1 combines with J gene TRBJ2-7; TRBD1 aligns across 10 bases. Unmatched junction bases numbered 8, after V lost 4 bases and J lost 7 bases. From germline, CDR1 is SGHRS and CDR2 YFSETQ. This CDR3 region has 14 residues. CDR3 nucleotides: TGCGCCAGCAGCCCGGGACAGGGGATCGGGGAGCAGTACTTC. It translates to CASSPGQGIGEQYF.

The chain uses TRBV5-1 and TRBJ2-1; D could derive from TRBD1 or TRBD2 (5 bases each). From germline, CDR1 is SGHRS and CDR2 YFSETQ. The CDR3 is 18 residues long. The V gene lost 0 bases and the J gene lost 7 bases, with 23 bases spanning the gap. The CDR3: CASSLVNRGLRAQNEQFF. CDR3 nucleotides: TGCGCCAGCAGCTTGGTAAATCGGGGCCTACGAGCACAGAATGAGCAGTTCTTC.

This rearrangement joins TRBV9 to TRBJ1-5; D unclear. The CDR3 is 15 amino acids. From germline, CDR1 is SGDLS and CDR2 YYNGEE. V shed 0 bases and J shed 0 bases, with 7 bases lying between them. DNA of the CDR3: TGTGCCAGCAGCGTAGAGGGTGTTAGCAATCAGCCCCAGCATTTT. Its translation: CASSVEGVSNQPQHF. The complete variable domain, with remaining parts taken from reference TRBV9 and TRBJ1-5, reads DSGVTQTPKHLITATGQRVTLRCSPRSGDLSVYWYQQSLDQGLQFLIQYYNGEERAKGNILERFSAQQFPDLHSELNLSSLELGDSALYFCASSVEGVSNQPQHFGDGTRLSIL.

The rearrangement links TRBV11-3 to TRBJ2-1; tentatively, D is TRBD1 (6 bases). Trimming stripped 1 base from V and 8 bases from J, with 18 bases between. The CDR3 length is 16 residues. Germline V CDR1 and CDR2: SGHNT, YENEEA. The CDR3 DNA sequence: TGTGCCAGCAGCTTAGGGGAACAGGGTAGTCTAGATGAGCAGTTCTTC. Its translation is CASSLGEQGSLDEQFF.

The chain is built from TRBV19 and TRBJ1-2; the match to TRBD1 covers 11 bases. The CDR3 contains 15 residues. Germline values: CDR1 LNHDA, CDR2 SQIVND (reference sequence). Losses at the gene ends were 3 bases for V and 5 bases for J; bases not matched to a gene: 5. CDR3 nucleotide sequence: TGTGCCAGTAGTATGGCTGGGACAGGGGGGTATGGCTACACCTTC. Translation gives CASSMAGTGGYGYTF.

The V call is TRBV2, the J call TRBJ2-1, with D tentatively TRBD2 (5 bases). V lost 7 bases, J lost 3 bases, and 10 bases lay in between. CDR3 length equals 13 residues. CDR1 and CDR2 (germline): SNHLY, FYNNEI. CDR3 residues: CASNPTNYNEQFF. The CDR3 region has the DNA TGTGCCAGCAATCCGACTAACTACAATGAGCAGTTCTTC. The whole variable domain, filled in from reference TRBV2 and TRBJ2-1, reads EPEVTQTPSHQVTQMGQEVILRCVPISNHLYFYWYRQILGQKVEFLVSFYNNEISEKSEIFDDQFSVERPDGSNFTLKIRSTKLEDSAMYFCASNPTNYNEQFFGPGTRLTVL.

The gene calls are TRBV28 and TRBJ2-7; D is uncertain. Germline V lookup: CDR1 MDHEN, CDR2 SYDVKM. The V gene lost 6 bases and the J gene lost 4 bases, with 13 bases spanning the gap. The CDR3 loop spans 13 amino acids. CDR3 sequence: CASSPSLLYEQYF. CDR3 in DNA: TGTGCCAGCAGCCCCTCCCTCCTTTACGAGCAGTACTTC.

The chain has TRBV5-1 and TRBJ2-7, with D possibly matching TRBD1 (6 bases). CDR3 length equals 12 residues. Germline CDR1 is SGHRS and CDR2 is YFSETQ. V was cut by 5 bases and J by 4 bases, with 10 bases left in between. CDR3 bases: TGCGCCAGCAGAACGACAGGATACGAGCAGTACTTC. It specifies CASRTTGYEQYF. Variable domain in full (rest from reference TRBV5-1 and TRBJ2-7): KAGVTQTPRYLIKTRGQQVTLSCSPISGHRSVSWYQQTPGQGLQFLFEYFSETQRNKGNFPGRFSGRQFSNSRSEMNVSTLELGDSALYLCASRTTGYEQYFGPGTRLTVT.

A single count supports this clone. The rearrangement uses TRBV19 and TRBJ2-3; 9 bases align to TRBD1. After removal of 5 bases from V and 7 bases from J, the junction contained 10 bases not matched to a gene. The germline V gene encodes CDR1 LNHDA and CDR2 SQIVND (reference sequence). The CDR3 extends over 15 amino acids. The CDR3 is CASSLAGTGIYTQYF. The CDR3 nucleotides read TGTGCCAGTAGTCTTGCCGGGACAGGGATTTATACGCAGTATTTT.

V usage is TRBV29-1 and J usage is TRBJ2-1; D unclear. The V gene's germline CDR1 is SQVTM and CDR2 ANQGSEA. Trimming took 3 bases from V and 8 from J, leaving 11 bases between them. CDR3 length: 12 residues. The CDR3 sequence is CSVDKGLDEQFF. CDR3 nucleotide sequence: TGCAGCGTTGATAAAGGATTGGATGAGCAGTTCTTC.

The genes are TRBV30 and TRBJ2-3; 10 bases are shared with TRBD2. With 4 bases clipped from V and 1 base from J, the junction kept 11 bases outside the gene matches. This CDR3 is 17 amino acids long. Per the germline V gene, CDR1 is GTSNPN and CDR2 is SVGIG (reference sequence). Written as DNA, the CDR3 is TGTGCCTGGACTCTAGCGGGAGCCCCCGTAGGCACAGATACGCAGTATTTT. Translation gives CAWTLAGAPVGTDTQYF.

This sequence joins TRBV28 and TRBJ2-3; TRBD1 or TRBD2 may be the D gene (5 bases each). This CDR3 spans 15 amino acids. V gave up 2 bases and J gave up 2 bases, with 11 bases separating them. CDR1 and CDR2 (germline): MDHEN, SYDVKM. DNA of the CDR3: TGTGCCAGCAGTTTAGCCCCCGGGGCCACAGATACGCAGTATTTT. It yields the protein CASSLAPGATDTQYF.

The genes are TRBV7-3 and TRBJ1-2; D might be TRBD1 (6 bases). V gave up 4 bases and J gave up 4 bases, with 10 bases separating them. Germline V gene sequence: CDR1 SGHTA, CDR2 FQGTGA. The CDR3 is made up of 13 amino acids. CDR3 protein: CASSWTVTYGYTF. The CDR3 DNA reads TGTGCCAGCAGCTGGACAGTGACCTATGGCTACACCTTC.

The rearrangement uses TRBV5-1 and TRBJ2-5; D is possibly TRBD2 (7 bases). Germline V lookup: CDR1 SGHRS, CDR2 YFSETQ. V lost 4 bases to trimming and J lost 4 bases, with 23 bases between them. The CDR3 totals 17 residues. The CDR3 here is CASSRSALGGGSETQYF. The CDR3 region has the DNA TGCGCCAGCAGCCGAAGCGCCCTGGGCGGGGGCTCAGAGACCCAGTACTTC. The variable domain in full, with the rest retrieved from reference TRBV5-1 and TRBJ2-5, is KAGVTQTPRYLIKTRGQQVTLSCSPISGHRSVSWYQQTPGQGLQFLFEYFSETQRNKGNFPGRFSGRQFSNSRSEMNVSTLELGDSALYLCASSRSALGGGSETQYFGPGTRLLVL.

The rearrangement joins TRBV4-3 to TRBJ2-7; no firm D call. The CDR3 runs to 15 residues. V lost 0 bases to trimming and J lost 4 bases, with 13 bases between them. Germline loops: CDR1 LGHNA, CDR2 YSLEER. The CDR3: CASSQEPDSLYEQYF. The CDR3 bases are TGCGCCAGCAGCCAAGAGCCGGATTCGCTATACGAGCAGTACTTC.

The sample holds one count of this clone. The chain carries TRBV5-4 and TRBJ2-5; 10 bases are a match to TRBD2. The CDR3 has 17 amino acids. V trimming: 6 bases; J trimming: 2 bases; junction bases outside the gene matches: 13. Germline loops: CDR1 SGHNT, CDR2 YYREEE (reference sequence). The CDR3, as DNA: TGTGCCAGCACCATTTTAATAGCGGGAGGAGGTCAAGAGACCCAGTACTTC. Its protein product is CASTILIAGGGQETQYF.

V gene TRBV6-7 combines with J gene TRBJ2-7; D is possibly TRBD1 (6 bases). TRBV6-7 is noted as an ORF with a role that remains uncertain. This CDR3 spans 16 amino acids. Trimming left V 5 bases short and J 3 bases short, with 20 bases between. CDR3: CASSKWTVQDIYEQYF. DNA of the CDR3: TGTGCCAGCAGTAAATGGACAGTCCAAGACATCTACGAGCAGTACTTC.

This clone was counted a few times. This sequence joins TRBV27 and TRBJ2-1; a possible D gene is TRBD2 (6 bases). The CDR3 runs to 16 residues. V lost 3 bases to trimming and J lost 5 bases, with 17 bases between them. CDR1 and CDR2 from the germline V gene are MNHEY and SMNVEV (reference sequence). The CDR3 loop reads CASSFLGTGTNNEQFF. DNA of the CDR3: TGTGCCAGCAGTTTTCTCGGGACTGGTACCAACAATGAGCAGTTCTTC.